Sequencing of this TCR beta chain was carried out in a study of blood T cell repertoires in COVID-19. Study details: Samples representing acute and convalescent COVID-19 were sourced from the United States, Italy and Spain.

Trimming cost V 3 bases and J 8 bases; bases outside gene matches: 7. The CDR3 loop spans 15 amino acids. The V gene's germline CDR1 is LGHDT and CDR2 YNNKEL (reference sequence). Method: immunoSEQ multiplex PCR; TCRdb's copy keeps in-frame clones and lacks some. The sample has 250,000 to 300,000 clones, just under 90% seen once. Everyone who took part was roughly 18 to 89 years old, and they came from 24 US areas. This clonotype was sampled from a woman aged 50 to 60 who had been exposed to COVID-19. The J gene is TRBJ1-2, the V gene TRBV3-1 (or the pseudogene TRBV3-2); TRBD1 matches 12 bases. The sample comprised PBMCs or T cells enriched from blood (not recorded which). CDR3 nucleotides: TGTGCCAGCAGCCAGGGACAGGGGGCGCGGTGGGGCTACACCTTC. It translates to CASSQGQGARWGYTF.